These 30 T cell receptor beta chains originate from one sample sequenced in a study of blood T cell repertoires in COVID-19 (dated by TCRdb to 2020 to 2022). The library was obtained by the immunoSEQ multiplex PCR assay. Entries here come from immuneACCESS through TCRdb and include only in-frame sequences with V and J called. Some clones fail to appear in such tables; in the studies checked, an unresolved V gene covers under half of the shortfall, and the cause of the remainder is unknown. This sample gives roughly 220,000 clones in total; 80% to 90% of them show up just once. Approximately 3.8% of the sample is held by the ten biggest clonotypes. Sequenced input: PBMCs or T cells enriched from blood (not recorded which). The source is a young woman in a cohort exposed to, infected with or recovered from COVID-19 (not recorded which).

The V call is TRBV28, the J call TRBJ1-3; D gene unclear. CDR1 and CDR2 from the germline V gene are MDHEN and SYDVKM. The ends were cut back, 2 bases at V and 0 bases at J, with 5 bases in the middle. This CDR3 is 14 amino acids long. CDR3 residues: CASSLAGSGNTIYF. The CDR3, as DNA: TGTGCCAGCAGTTTAGCAGGCTCTGGAAACACCATATATTTT.

The chain uses TRBV28 and TRBJ2-5; D possibly corresponds to TRBD2 (6 bases). The CDR3 extends over 13 amino acids. The V gene lost 8 bases and the J gene lost 4 bases, with 14 bases spanning the gap. Per the germline V gene, CDR1 is MDHEN and CDR2 is SYDVKM. CDR3 residues: CASRPDGGETQYF. CDR3 nucleotide sequence: TGTGCCAGCCGCCCTGACGGGGGAGAGACCCAGTACTTC.

The V gene is TRBV7-9, the J gene TRBJ1-1, with D hard to call. V dropped 5 bases and J dropped 0 bases, with 10 bases sitting between them. The CDR3 has 14 residues. Germline lookup yields CDR1 SEHNR and CDR2 FQNEAQ (reference sequence). The CDR3: CASSRPDMNTEAFF. The CDR3 DNA follows: TGTGCCAGCAGCCGGCCCGACATGAACACTGAAGCTTTCTTT.

This chain connects TRBV7-8 to TRBJ2-7; TRBD2 matches 11 bases. Germline loops: CDR1 SGHVS, CDR2 FQNEAQ. The CDR3 loop spans 14 amino acids. Trimming cost V 5 bases and J 2 bases; bases outside gene matches: 2. CDR3 sequence (DNA): TGTGCCAGCAGCCCGGGACTAGCGGCCTACGAGCAGTACTTC. Encoded protein: CASSPGLAAYEQYF.

The chain is built from TRBV2 and TRBJ1-1, with D unclear. The CDR3 loop spans 12 amino acids. Germline assignment: CDR1 SNHLY and CDR2 FYNNEI. Between the trimmed V and J ends, which lost 7 bases and 0 bases, there was a span of 6 bases. The CDR3 coding sequence is TGTGCCAGCATTAGTATGAACACTGAAGCTTTCTTT. The encoded protein is CASISMNTEAFF.

The chain has TRBV24-1 and TRBJ1-2; 7 bases are shared with TRBD1. There are 13 residues in the CDR3. Unmatched junction bases numbered 5, after V lost 2 bases and J lost 9 bases. CDR1 is KGHDR and CDR2 is SFDVKD in the germline V gene. Here the CDR3 reads CATSDSGTDSYTF. Here the CDR3 DNA reads TGTGCCACCAGTGATTCCGGGACAGACAGCTACACCTTC.

As regards this clone: Different DNA sequences within this sample yield the same CDR3. The CDR3 DNA follows: TGTGCCAGCAGTGAAGCGGGACTGTCCTATGGCTACACCTTC. Residues: CASSEAGLSYGYTF. The chain employs TRBV2 and TRBJ1-2, with D maybe TRBD1 (5 bases). This CDR3 contains 14 residues. Trimming shortened V by 0 bases and J by 4 bases, and 9 bases separated the two germline ends. The germline V gene encodes CDR1 SNHLY and CDR2 FYNNEI.

V gene TRBV5-5 combines with J gene TRBJ2-7, with TRBD1 matching over 9 bases. The CDR3 contains 15 residues. Germline CDR1 is SGHKS and CDR2 is YYEKEE (reference sequence). V was pared by 7 bases and J by 2 bases, with 10 bases of the junction left unmatched. CDR3 protein: CASGHGGTGTYEQYF. The CDR3 region has the DNA TGTGCCAGCGGACACGGAGGGACAGGGACCTACGAGCAGTACTTC.

This chain uses TRBV5-1 with TRBJ2-5, with unresolved D. The germline gives CDR1 SGHRS, CDR2 YFSETQ. CDR3 size: 13 residues. With 7 bases removed from V and 4 bases from J, the gap between germline ends came to 14 bases. The DNA for the CDR3 is TGCGCCAGCTTCAGTTCCCCTGGAGAGACCCAGTACTTC. It specifies CASFSSPGETQYF.

This chain joins TRBV30 and TRBJ2-4; D gene uncertain. The germline V gene has CDR1 GTSNPN and CDR2 SVGIG (reference sequence). The CDR3 covers 10 residues. With 5 bases removed from V and 6 bases from J, the gap between germline ends came to 5 bases. Written as DNA, the CDR3 is TGTGCCTGGGGCGGAAACATTCAGTACTTC. Protein product: CAWGGNIQYF.

This clone has only a few counts. The chain links TRBV10-3 to TRBJ1-5, with 9 bases aligning to TRBD1. CDR1 is ENHRY, CDR2 SYGVKD, per germline. V gave up 10 bases and J gave up 6 bases; unmatched junction bases: 7. The CDR3 consists of 13 residues. DNA of the CDR3: TGTGCCAGCTCACAGGGGGCAGGTCAGCCCCAGCATTTT. Translated: CASSQGAGQPQHF.

The gene calls are TRBV3-1 (or the pseudogene TRBV3-2) and TRBJ1-1; no reliable D call. V lost 4 bases and J lost 1, with 7 bases in between. This CDR3 is built from 13 residues. CDR1 LGHDT and CDR2 YNNKEL come from the germline V gene (reference sequence). This CDR3 is CASSLRGNTEAFF. DNA for the CDR3: TGTGCCAGCAGCCTTCGGGGGAACACTGAAGCTTTCTTT.

The J gene is TRBJ2-3, the V gene TRBV27; D unclear. The CDR3 runs to 13 residues. Germline V lookup: CDR1 MNHEY, CDR2 SMNVEV (reference sequence). Between the trimmed V and J ends, which lost 5 bases and 1 base, there was a span of 7 bases. This CDR3 reads CASSPTRTDTQYF. DNA of the CDR3: TGTGCCAGCAGTCCGACTCGCACAGATACGCAGTATTTT.

The CDR3 bases are TGCAGCGTTGAGACAGGACAGGGCAGATATGGCTACACCTTC. Translation gives CSVETGQGRYGYTF. The chain links TRBV29-1 to TRBJ1-2, with 8 nucleotides matching TRBD1. V lost 3 bases, J lost 5 bases, and 8 bases stayed unmatched. The CDR3 consists of 14 residues. Looked up from germline, CDR1 is SQVTM and CDR2 is ANQGSEA.

J is TRBJ1-1 and V is TRBV7-9, with D perhaps TRBD1 (6 bases). The germline CDR1 and CDR2 sequences are SEHNR and FQNEAQ (reference sequence). The CDR3 loop spans 15 amino acids. V was trimmed by 4 bases and J by 4 bases, leaving 16 bases between them. In DNA, the CDR3 is TGTGCCAGCAGCTCTTATAACGGGGGGGCCACTGAAGCTTTCTTT. Translated: CASSSYNGGATEAFF. The complete variable domain, with remaining parts taken from reference TRBV7-9 and TRBJ1-1, reads DTGVSQNPRHKITKRGQNVTFRCDPISEHNRLYWYRQTLGQGPEFLTYFQNEAQLEKSRLLSDRFSAERPKGSFSTLEIQRTEQGDSAMYLCASSSYNGGATEAFFGQGTRLTVV.

The V and J genes are TRBV19 and TRBJ2-3; the D is unclear. Per the germline V gene, CDR1 is LNHDA and CDR2 is SQIVND (reference sequence). The V gene lost 4 bases and the J gene lost 3 bases, with 8 bases spanning the gap. This CDR3 has 13 residues. The CDR3 bases are TGTGCCAGTAGTAGTTCCGGGACAGATACGCAGTATTTT. Translation gives CASSSSGTDTQYF.

This rearrangement joins TRBV28 to TRBJ2-2, with D possibly matching TRBD2 (6 bases). Trimming took 7 bases from V and 6 from J, leaving 15 bases between them. The CDR3 loop spans 14 amino acids. CDR1 and CDR2 from the germline V gene are MDHEN and SYDVKM. In DNA form, the CDR3 reads TGTGCCAGCATTACTGGGGGGTTCTCCGGGGAGCTGTTTTTT. This codes for CASITGGFSGELFF.

The CDR3 loop reads CASGLSTNEKLFF. DNA of the CDR3: TGTGCCAGCGGACTCTCAACTAATGAAAAACTGTTTTTT. The chain recombines TRBV6-5 with TRBJ1-4; D call uncertain. CDR1 and CDR2 (germline): MNHEY, SVGAGI. The V end lost 8 bases, the J end lost 0 bases, and 7 bases lay between the germline ends. The CDR3 length is 13 residues.

The rearrangement uses TRBV11-2 and TRBJ2-1; TRBD1 aligns across 7 bases. From germline, CDR1 is SGHAT and CDR2 FQNNGV. V lost 5 bases to trimming and J lost 6 bases; unmatched junction nucleotides: 7. The CDR3 spans 14 residues. In nucleotides, the CDR3 is TGTGCCAGCAGCCGAACAGGGGTGAGCAATGAGCAGTTCTTC. Protein sequence: CASSRTGVSNEQFF.

V gene TRBV7-9 combines with J gene TRBJ2-1; 12 positions match TRBD2. The germline V gene has CDR1 SEHNR and CDR2 FQNEAQ (reference sequence). This CDR3 comprises 18 residues. V lost 1 base to trimming and J lost 7 bases; unmatched junction nucleotides: 11. The CDR3 DNA reads as TGTGCCAGCAGCTTAGTGAGGACTAGCGGGATTCTGTGGAATGAGCAGTTCTTC. It encodes CASSLVRTSGILWNEQFF.

This clone appeared a single time. V usage is TRBV30 and J usage is TRBJ1-5; 8 bases map to TRBD1. The trim removed 2 bases at V and 5 bases at J, leaving 5 bases unmatched. The CDR3 runs to 14 residues. The germline CDR1 and CDR2 sequences are GTSNPN and SVGIG (reference sequence). The CDR3 sequence is CAWSIDRGHQPQHF. The DNA for the CDR3 is TGTGCCTGGAGTATAGACAGGGGCCATCAGCCCCAGCATTTT.

This sequence joins TRBV9 and TRBJ2-7; 11 nucleotides match TRBD2. The V gene's germline CDR1 is SGDLS and CDR2 YYNGEE. The CDR3 runs to 16 residues. With V trimmed by 3 bases and J by 0 bases, 5 bases remained unmatched. The CDR3 protein is CASSEGSGGASYEQYF. CDR3 sequence (DNA): TGTGCCAGCAGCGAGGGTAGCGGGGGGGCCTCCTACGAGCAGTACTTC. Full variable domain (missing parts from reference TRBV9 and TRBJ2-7): DSGVTQTPKHLITATGQRVTLRCSPRSGDLSVYWYQQSLDQGLQFLIQYYNGEERAKGNILERFSAQQFPDLHSELNLSSLELGDSALYFCASSEGSGGASYEQYFGPGTRLTVT.

The gene calls are TRBV19 and TRBJ1-1, with D perhaps TRBD1 (6 bases). The CDR3 covers 17 residues. V gave up 0 bases and J gave up 0 bases, with 14 bases separating them. From germline, CDR1 is LNHDA and CDR2 SQIVND (reference sequence). In nucleotides, the CDR3 is TGTGCCAGTAGTATAGATATCGGGACATTTATGAACACTGAAGCTTTCTTT. As protein: CASSIDIGTFMNTEAFF.

This chain uses TRBV5-1 with TRBJ1-4; D is unclear. Per the germline V gene, CDR1 is SGHRS and CDR2 is YFSETQ. V was clipped by 1 base and J by 7 bases, with 11 bases between them. The CDR3 contains 14 residues. For the CDR3, the DNA is TGCGCCAGCAGCTTGAGCCCTCAGGCTGAAAAACTGTTTTTT. Translating gives CASSLSPQAEKLFF.

The genes are TRBV2 and TRBJ1-3; D is undetermined. The V gene's germline CDR1 is SNHLY and CDR2 FYNNEI. CDR3 length equals 12 residues. The V end lost 7 bases, the J end lost 2 bases, and 6 bases lay between the germline ends. CDR3 loop: CASNPAGNTIYF. CDR3 bases: TGTGCCAGCAACCCGGCTGGAAACACCATATATTTT.

V is TRBV19 and J is TRBJ2-1; possibly TRBD1 for D (6 bases). The CDR3 runs 15 residues. Trimming removed 3 bases from V and 4 bases from J, with 13 bases in between. Germline lookup yields CDR1 LNHDA and CDR2 SQIVND (reference sequence). CDR3: CASSIQGSSYNEQFF. CDR3 sequence (DNA): TGTGCCAGTAGTATTCAGGGGTCCTCTTACAATGAGCAGTTCTTC.

The rearrangement uses TRBV6-1 and TRBJ2-1, with D possibly being TRBD2 (7 bases). In germline, CDR1 is MNHNS, CDR2 SASEGT. The CDR3 spans 16 residues. Deletions cut 3 bases from V and 4 bases from J, with 16 bases between. As DNA, the CDR3 is TGTGCCAGCAGTGAGGGAGGGGGAGGGAGATACAATGAGCAGTTCTTC. This codes for CASSEGGGGRYNEQFF.

The chain carries TRBV28 and TRBJ1-3; possibly TRBD1 for D (6 bases). The CDR3 totals 15 residues. Germline values: CDR1 MDHEN, CDR2 SYDVKM. Deletions cut 3 bases from V and 2 bases from J, with 11 bases between. The CDR3 DNA reads as TGTGCCAGCAGTTTGTTCTCAGGGGCTGGAAACACCATATATTTT. This encodes CASSLFSGAGNTIYF.

The chain recombines TRBV6-5 with TRBJ1-2, with D tentatively TRBD1 (6 bases). CDR3 length: 14 amino acids. V was shortened by 0 bases and J by 4 bases, with 9 bases between the two germline ends. Germline assignment: CDR1 MNHEY and CDR2 SVGAGI. CDR3 loop: CASSYSRTAYGYTF. In DNA form, the CDR3 reads TGTGCCAGCAGTTACTCCCGGACAGCCTATGGCTACACCTTC.

The chain employs TRBV5-4 and TRBJ2-3, with D hard to call. This CDR3 has 14 residues. CDR1 SGHNT and CDR2 YYREEE come from the germline V gene (reference sequence). Trimming left V 0 bases short and J 4 bases short, with 9 bases between. The CDR3 nucleotides read TGTGCCAGCAGCTTGGGTCTAGTGGCAGATACGCAGTATTTT. It is translated as CASSLGLVADTQYF.